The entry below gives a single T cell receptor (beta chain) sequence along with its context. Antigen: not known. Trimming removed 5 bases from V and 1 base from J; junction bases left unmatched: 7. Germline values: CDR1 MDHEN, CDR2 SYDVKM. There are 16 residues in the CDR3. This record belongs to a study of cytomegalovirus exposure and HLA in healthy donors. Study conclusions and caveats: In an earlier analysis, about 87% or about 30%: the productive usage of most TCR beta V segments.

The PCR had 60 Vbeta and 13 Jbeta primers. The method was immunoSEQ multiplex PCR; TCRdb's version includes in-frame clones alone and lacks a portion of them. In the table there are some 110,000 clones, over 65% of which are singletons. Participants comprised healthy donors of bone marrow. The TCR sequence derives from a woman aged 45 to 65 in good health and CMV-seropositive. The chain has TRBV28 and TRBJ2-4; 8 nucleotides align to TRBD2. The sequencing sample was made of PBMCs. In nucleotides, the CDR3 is TGTGCCAGCAGTCGCTATAGCGGGATGGCCAAAAACATTCAGTACTTC. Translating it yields CASSRYSGMAKNIQYF.